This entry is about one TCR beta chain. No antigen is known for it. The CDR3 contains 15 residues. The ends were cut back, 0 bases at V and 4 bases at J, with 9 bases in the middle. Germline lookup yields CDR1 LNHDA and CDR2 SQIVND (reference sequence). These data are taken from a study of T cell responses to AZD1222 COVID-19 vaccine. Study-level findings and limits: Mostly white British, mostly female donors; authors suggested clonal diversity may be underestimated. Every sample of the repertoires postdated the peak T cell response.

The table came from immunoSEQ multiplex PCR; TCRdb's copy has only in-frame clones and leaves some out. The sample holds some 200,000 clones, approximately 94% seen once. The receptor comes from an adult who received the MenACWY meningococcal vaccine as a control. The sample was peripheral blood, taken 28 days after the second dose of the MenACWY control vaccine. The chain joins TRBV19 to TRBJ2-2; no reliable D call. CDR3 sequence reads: CASSIEGIPTGELFF. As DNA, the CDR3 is TGTGCCAGTAGTATAGAGGGCATCCCCACCGGGGAGCTGTTTTTT.